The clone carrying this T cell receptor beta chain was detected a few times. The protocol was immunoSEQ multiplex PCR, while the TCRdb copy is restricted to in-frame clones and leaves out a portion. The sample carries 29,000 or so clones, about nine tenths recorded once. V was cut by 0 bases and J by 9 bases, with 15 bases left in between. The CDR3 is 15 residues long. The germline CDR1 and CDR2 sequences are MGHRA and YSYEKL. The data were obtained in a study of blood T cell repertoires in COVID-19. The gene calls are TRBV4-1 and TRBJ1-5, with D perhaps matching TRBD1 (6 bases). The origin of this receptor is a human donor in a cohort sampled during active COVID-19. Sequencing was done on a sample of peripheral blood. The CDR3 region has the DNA TGCGCCAGCAGCCAAGATCGATCAGGGGACATGCCCCAGCATTTT. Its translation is CASSQDRSGDMPQHF.